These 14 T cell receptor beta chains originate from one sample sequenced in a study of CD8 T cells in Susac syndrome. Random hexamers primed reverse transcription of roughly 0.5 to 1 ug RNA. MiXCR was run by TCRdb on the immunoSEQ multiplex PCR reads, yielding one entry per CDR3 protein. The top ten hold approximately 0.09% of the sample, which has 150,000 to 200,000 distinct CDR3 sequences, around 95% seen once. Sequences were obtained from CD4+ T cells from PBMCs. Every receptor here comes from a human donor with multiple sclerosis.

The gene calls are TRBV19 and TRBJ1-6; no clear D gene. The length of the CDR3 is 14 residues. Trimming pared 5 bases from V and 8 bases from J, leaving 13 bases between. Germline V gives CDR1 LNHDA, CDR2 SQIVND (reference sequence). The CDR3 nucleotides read TGTGCCAGTAGTGAGCAGACAAGTCATTCACCCCTCCACTTT. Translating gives CASSEQTSHSPLHF.

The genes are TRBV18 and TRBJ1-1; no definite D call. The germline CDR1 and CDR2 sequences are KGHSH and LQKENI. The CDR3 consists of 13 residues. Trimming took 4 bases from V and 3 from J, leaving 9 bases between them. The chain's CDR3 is CASSRSSDTEAFF. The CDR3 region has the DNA TGTGCCAGCTCACGCAGTTCAGACACTGAAGCTTTCTTT.

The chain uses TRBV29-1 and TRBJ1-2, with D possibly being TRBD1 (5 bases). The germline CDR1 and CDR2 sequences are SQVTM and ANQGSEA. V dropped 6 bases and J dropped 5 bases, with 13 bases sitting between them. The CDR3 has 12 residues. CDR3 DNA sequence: TGCAGCGTAATTTGGGGCGGGTATGGCTACACCTTC. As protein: CSVIWGGYGYTF.

This CDR3 is CASSQWGDEAFF. The CDR3 bases are TGTGCCAGCAGTCAATGGGGGGATGAAGCTTTCTTT. This chain links TRBV12-3 or TRBV12-4 with TRBJ1-1; perhaps TRBD1 as D (5 bases). Trimming took off 5 bases at V and 7 bases at J, with 11 bases between the two ends. This CDR3 spans 12 amino acids.

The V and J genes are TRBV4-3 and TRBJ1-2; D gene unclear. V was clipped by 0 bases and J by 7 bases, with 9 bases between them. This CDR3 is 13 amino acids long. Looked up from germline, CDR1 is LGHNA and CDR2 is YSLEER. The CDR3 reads CASSQEYRAGYTF. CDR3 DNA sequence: TGCGCCAGCAGCCAAGAATACAGAGCTGGCTACACCTTC.

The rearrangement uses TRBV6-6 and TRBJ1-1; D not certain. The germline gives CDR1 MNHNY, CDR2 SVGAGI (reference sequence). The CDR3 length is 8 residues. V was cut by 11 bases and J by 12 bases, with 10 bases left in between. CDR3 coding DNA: TGTGCCTCCGCAAGTACTTTCTTT. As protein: CASASTFF.

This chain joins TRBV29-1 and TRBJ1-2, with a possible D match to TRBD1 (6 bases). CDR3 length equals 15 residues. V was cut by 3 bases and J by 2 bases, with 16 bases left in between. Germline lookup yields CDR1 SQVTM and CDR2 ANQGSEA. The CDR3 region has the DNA TGCAGCGTTGAGGTCAGGGGAGGGCCCAACTATGGCTACACCTTC. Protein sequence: CSVEVRGGPNYGYTF.

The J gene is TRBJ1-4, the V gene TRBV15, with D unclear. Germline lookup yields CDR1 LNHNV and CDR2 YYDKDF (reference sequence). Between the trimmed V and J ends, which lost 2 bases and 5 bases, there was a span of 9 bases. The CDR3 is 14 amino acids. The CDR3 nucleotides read TGTGCCACCAGCAGAATCAGCGGGAATGAAAAACTGTTTTTT. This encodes CATSRISGNEKLFF.

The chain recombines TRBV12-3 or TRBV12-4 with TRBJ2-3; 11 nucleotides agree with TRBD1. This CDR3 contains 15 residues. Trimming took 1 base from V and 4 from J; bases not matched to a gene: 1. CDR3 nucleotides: TGTGCCAGCAGTTTAGGGACAGGGGGCGCAGATACGCAGTATTTT. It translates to CASSLGTGGADTQYF.

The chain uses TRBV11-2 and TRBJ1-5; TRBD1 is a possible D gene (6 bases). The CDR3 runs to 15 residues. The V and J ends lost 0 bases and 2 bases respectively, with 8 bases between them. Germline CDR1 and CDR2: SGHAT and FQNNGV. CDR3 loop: CASSLDRGGNQPQHF. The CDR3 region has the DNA TGTGCCAGCAGCTTAGACAGGGGAGGCAATCAGCCCCAGCATTTT. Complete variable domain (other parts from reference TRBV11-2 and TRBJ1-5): EAGVAQSPRYKIIEKRQSVAFWCNPISGHATLYWYQQILGQGPKLLIQFQNNGVVDDSQLPKDRFSAERLKGVDSTLKIQPAKLEDSAVYLCASSLDRGGNQPQHFGDGTRLSIL.

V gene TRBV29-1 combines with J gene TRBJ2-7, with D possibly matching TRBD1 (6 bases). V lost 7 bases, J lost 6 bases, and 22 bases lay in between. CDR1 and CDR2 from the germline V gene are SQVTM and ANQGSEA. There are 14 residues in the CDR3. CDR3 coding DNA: TGCAGCGCCCTCGACAGGAACCGCCGGGGCGAGCAGTACTTC. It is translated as CSALDRNRRGEQYF.

The CDR3 region has the DNA TGTGCCATCAGTGAGATCGGGGGCGGGACCGGGGAGCTGTTTTTT. This sequence encodes CAISEIGGGTGELFF. V is TRBV10-3 and J is TRBJ2-2, with D perhaps being TRBD1 or TRBD2 (6 bases each). V lost 2 bases, J lost 5 bases, and 12 bases lay in between. This CDR3 has 15 amino acids. The V gene's germline CDR1 is ENHRY and CDR2 SYGVKD.

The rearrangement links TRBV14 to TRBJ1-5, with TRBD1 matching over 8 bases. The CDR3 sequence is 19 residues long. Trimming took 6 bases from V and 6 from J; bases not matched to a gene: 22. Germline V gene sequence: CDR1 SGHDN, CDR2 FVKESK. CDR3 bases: TGTGCCAGCAGGCATCTCCCCGGACAGGGCAGGTGGGTAGGTCAGCCCCAGCATTTT. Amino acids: CASRHLPGQGRWVGQPQHF.

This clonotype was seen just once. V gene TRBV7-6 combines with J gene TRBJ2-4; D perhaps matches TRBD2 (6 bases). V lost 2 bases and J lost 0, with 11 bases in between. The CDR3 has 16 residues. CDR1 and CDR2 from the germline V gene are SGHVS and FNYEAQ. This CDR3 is CASSLSEGLAKNIQYF. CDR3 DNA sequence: TGTGCCAGCAGCTTATCTGAGGGACTAGCCAAAAACATTCAGTACTTC. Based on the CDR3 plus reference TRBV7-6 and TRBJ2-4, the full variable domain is GAGVSQSPRYKVTKRGQDVALRCDPISGHVSLYWYRQALGQGPEFLTYFNYEAQQDKSGLPNDRFSAERPEGSISTLTIQRTEQRDSAMYRCASSLSEGLAKNIQYFGAGTRLSVL.